This T cell receptor beta chain was recovered during a study of cytomegalovirus exposure and HLA in healthy donors. Use of 60 Vbeta and 13 Jbeta primers characterized the PCR. TCRdb keeps only in-frame clones here, not all; method: immunoSEQ multiplex PCR. The table has 160,000 or so clones, less than 90% seen once; the top ten hold 1.5% to 2%. A remark on this clone: Its specificity is unknown.

General observations from the study: Through in vitro validation, three CMV-associated chains were shown to be specific for CMV antigens. Most subjects had HLA-A and HLA-B alleles reportedly predicted accurately by TCR beta sequences.

Material: PBMCs. This clonotype was obtained from a woman under 30 in good health and CMV-seronegative.

The CDR3 loop reads CASSIILAGGTDTQYF. The CDR3 DNA is TGTGCCAGCAGTATAATACTAGCGGGGGGCACAGATACGCAGTATTTT. The gene calls are TRBV27 and TRBJ2-3; TRBD2 aligns across 11 bases. Per germline, CDR1 MNHEY and CDR2 SMNVEV (reference sequence). The CDR3 extends over 16 amino acids. The V gene end was trimmed by 5 bases and the J gene end by 1 base; junction bases not matched to a gene: 5.